This is a list of T cell receptor beta chains from one sample in a study of human T cells and chemical hapten exposure. MiXCR was run by TCRdb on the RACE reads, yielding one entry per CDR3 protein. Here the sample spans tens of thousands of distinct CDR3 sequences, roughly 11% being singletons. The sample here was whole blood, taken in connection with sensitization to the hapten diphenylcyclopropenone (DPC). The receptors come from a woman between 25 and 40 years old with alopecia areata. Some clones in this sample may be carry-over from other donors' samples. Each CDR3 is given with its conserved first and last residue. Each record gives: V gene, D gene, J gene, clone size, CDR3 protein, CDR3 DNA. A D gene is named only where the DNA matches it firmly. Clone size, where shown, is once, few, many, or a class for clones that have expanded.

>TRBV18|NA|TRBJ1-3|NA
CASSPRDLGNTIYF
TGTGCCAGCTCACCACGGGACCTAGGAAACACCATATATTTT
>TRBV28|TRBD2|TRBJ2-3|many
CASSSQREGSDTQYF
TGTGCCAGCAGTTCTCAGCGGGAGGGGTCAGATACGCAGTATTTT
>TRBV30|NA|TRBJ1-4|few
CAWSPDIYKNEKLFF
TGTGCCTGGAGTCCGGATATCTACAAGAATGAAAAACTGTTTTTT
>TRBV4-3|NA|TRBJ2-1|few
CASSQDPGEPYNEQFF
TGCGCCAGCAGCCAAGATCCGGGAGAACCCTACAATGAGCAGTTCTTC
>TRBV6-5|NA|TRBJ1-3|NA
CASGGSYGNTIYF
TGTGCCAGCGGTGGAAGCTACGGGAACACCATATATTTT
>TRBV6-5|NA|TRBJ1-1|NA
CASMGGRPLQAFF
TGTGCCAGCATGGGTGGACGGCCTCTTCAAGCTTTCTTT
>TRBV2|NA|TRBJ2-5|many
CASSYDSAQETQYF
TGTGCCAGCAGTTACGACAGCGCGCAAGAGACCCAGTACTTC
>TRBV25-1|NA|TRBJ2-5|NA
CASSDAPQETQYF
TGTGCCAGCAGCGACGCACCCCAAGAGACCCAGTACTTC
>TRBV3-1|TRBD2|TRBJ2-1|few
CASSQDLFTSGSSYNEQFF
TGTGCCAGCAGCCAAGATTTGTTCACTAGCGGAAGCTCCTACAATGAGCAGTTCTTC
>TRBV24-1|NA|TRBJ1-1|NA
CATTLGITEAFF
TGTGCCACCACCCTGGGGATCACTGAAGCTTTCTTT
>TRBV27|TRBD1|TRBJ1-4|few
CASRPGQATTRQNEKLFF
TGTGCCAGCAGGCCTGGACAGGCCACCACTCGACAAAATGAAAAACTGTTTTTT
>TRBV12-3/TRBV12-4|TRBD1|TRBJ2-1|NA
CASSSRGRGPRDSYNEQFF
TGTGCCAGCAGTTCTAGGGGCAGGGGGCCGAGGGATTCCTACAATGAGCAGTTCTTC
>TRBV20-1|NA|TRBJ1-5|NA
CSAVQDSNQPQHF
TGCAGTGCTGTGCAGGATAGCAATCAGCCCCAGCATTTT
>TRBV28|NA|TRBJ1-5|NA
CASSFGYSRDPQHF
TGTGCCAGCAGTTTTGGCTACAGCCGCGACCCCCAGCATTTT
>TRBV5-1|TRBD2|TRBJ2-3|many
CASSLLGTSKRGDAQYF
TGCGCCAGCAGCCTACTAGGGACTAGCAAACGGGGGGATGCGCAGTATTTT
>TRBV7-2|NA|TRBJ2-3|NA
CASSLVVTDTQYF
TGTGCCAGCAGCTTAGTCGTCACAGATACGCAGTATTTT
>TRBV6-6|NA|TRBJ1-6|NA
CASSPASVNSPLHF
TGTGCCAGCAGCCCGGCCTCCGTTAATTCACCCCTCCACTTT
>TRBV6-2/TRBV6-3|NA|TRBJ1-1|many
CASRPLGGGRVTEAFF
TGTGCCAGCAGACCCCTAGGCGGGGGAAGGGTCACTGAAGCTTTCTTT
>TRBV6-5|NA|TRBJ1-6|NA
CASRAVGNSPLHF
TGTGCCAGCAGGGCCGTGGGTAATTCACCCCTCCACTTT
>TRBV20-1|TRBD2|TRBJ2-3|few
CSARLAGSTDTQYF
TGCAGTGCTAGACTAGCGGGATCCACAGATACGCAGTATTTT
>TRBV13|NA|TRBJ2-7|few
CASSSVGPTEQYF
TGTGCCAGCAGCTCGGTGGGGCCTACCGAGCAGTACTTC
>TRBV4-1|NA|TRBJ2-1|few
CASSQEGASYNEQFF
TGCGCCAGCAGCCAAGAAGGGGCCAGCTACAATGAGCAGTTCTTC
>TRBV7-8|NA|TRBJ2-2|many
CASSLDVSDTGELFF
TGTGCCAGCAGCTTAGATGTGAGCGACACCGGGGAGCTGTTTTTT
>TRBV6-6|TRBD1|TRBJ1-3|few
CASRSQGARGNTIYF
TGTGCCAGCAGGTCTCAGGGGGCGCGGGGAAACACCATATATTTT
>TRBV7-2|NA|TRBJ2-6|NA
CASSLLAGANVLTF
TGTGCCAGCAGCCTGTTGGCCGGGGCCAACGTCCTGACTTTC
>TRBV28|NA|TRBJ2-1|once
CASSILYNEQFF
TGTGCCAGCAGCATCCTCTACAATGAGCAGTTCTTC
>TRBV28|TRBD1|TRBJ2-7|few
CASSPDREHEQYF
TGTGCCAGCAGTCCGGACAGGGAGCACGAGCAGTACTTC
>TRBV19|NA|TRBJ2-5|many
CASSIFLATINQETQYF
TGTGCCAGTAGTATCTTTTTGGCTACAATTAACCAAGAGACCCAGTACTTC
>TRBV6-5|NA|TRBJ1-3|many
CASSSPPGDSGNTIYF
TGTGCCAGCAGTTCTCCTCCTGGGGACTCTGGAAACACCATATATTTT
>TRBV5-1|TRBD2|TRBJ2-3|few
CASSFSPSGSGADTQYF
TGCGCCAGCAGCTTTTCCCCTAGCGGGAGCGGCGCAGATACGCAGTATTTT
>TRBV30|TRBD2|TRBJ2-1|few
CAWSGFGRAYNEQFF
TGTGCCTGGAGTGGTTTCGGGAGGGCCTACAATGAGCAGTTCTTC
>TRBV7-8|NA|TRBJ2-2|many
CASRTPRGMNTGELFF
TGTGCCAGCAGGACCCCCCGGGGGATGAACACCGGGGAGCTGTTTTTT
>TRBV12-3/TRBV12-4|NA|TRBJ2-1|few
CASTRTGIFYNEQFF
TGTGCCAGTACCCGAACAGGGATATTCTACAATGAGCAGTTCTTC